This T cell receptor beta chain was retrieved from a study of T-cell memory formation after mild COVID-19. About the research overall: There were largely donor-specific TCR clusters.

TCRalpha and TCRbeta libraries used 5'RACE with constant-segment primers and UMIs. TCRdb reprocessed the 5' RACE reads via MiXCR and lists one record per CDR3 protein. Among approximately 100,000 distinct CDR3 sequences listed, roughly an eighth were seen once. General study findings and limits: Contracting clones, day 15 to 85, had balanced CD4/CD8, and later expanders favored CD4+. SARS-CoV-2 specificity was not confirmed for second-wave clones peaking on day 37.

Comment on this clonotype: The antigen is undetermined.

The CDR3 has 12 amino acids. The germline V and J ends were trimmed by 6 bases and 0 bases, with 5 bases remaining between them. Sequencing was done on a sample of PBMCs or a T cell subset sorted from them (not recorded which). The source is an adult woman who had mild COVID-19 (a few samples of this study predate the infection). Cell type and time point are not known. This sequence joins TRBV12-3 or TRBV12-4 and TRBJ1-1; D is ambiguous. This CDR3 reads CASSWVNTEAFF. In DNA form, the CDR3 reads TGTGCCAGCAGCTGGGTGAACACTGAAGCTTTCTTT.